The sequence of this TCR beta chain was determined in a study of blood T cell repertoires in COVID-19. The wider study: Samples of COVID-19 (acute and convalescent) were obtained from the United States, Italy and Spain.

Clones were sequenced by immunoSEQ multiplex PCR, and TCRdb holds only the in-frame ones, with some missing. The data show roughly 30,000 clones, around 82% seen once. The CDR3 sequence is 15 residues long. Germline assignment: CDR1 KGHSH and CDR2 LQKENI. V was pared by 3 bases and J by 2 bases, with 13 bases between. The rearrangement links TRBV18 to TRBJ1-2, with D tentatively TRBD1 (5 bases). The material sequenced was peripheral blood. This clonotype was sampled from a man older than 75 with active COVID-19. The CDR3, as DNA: TGTGCCAGCTCACCCCAGGACATACCGAACTATGGCTACACCTTC. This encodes CASSPQDIPNYGYTF.